This T cell receptor (beta chain) was captured in a study of identical twins. The study's findings and limits: Whereas memory repertoires showed no such difference, abundant cord blood beta clonotypes carried fewer insertions. Partial confounding of zero-insertion analyses by invariant MAIT and iNKT cells was possible.

A universal primer binding site was introduced by template switching. The final cDNA contained unique molecular identifiers. TCRdb reprocessed the 5' RACE reads via MiXCR and lists one record per CDR3 protein. The sample has a few hundred thousand distinct CDR3 sequences; about 8.3% are singletons. The germline CDR1 and CDR2 sequences are SNHLY and FYNNEI. V was shortened by 10 bases and J by 8 bases, with 15 bases between the two germline ends. This CDR3 has 12 residues. This clonotype was observed a few times. Its antigen is undetermined. Separately, the same data were catalogued under a study of yellow fever vaccine responses in identical twins.

The chain is built from TRBV2 and TRBJ2-1; D uncertain. The clonotype comes from a woman under 30 in good health. The sequencing sample was made of CD8+ T cells sorted from blood. CDR3 coding DNA: TGTGCCACACGCGATTGGGTCTATGAGCAGTTCTTC. Protein sequence: CATRDWVYEQFF.